This entry describes one T cell receptor (beta chain). Its antigen remains unidentified. Donors had nominal health at sampling but likely had unrecorded immune exposures. The data are from a study of cytomegalovirus exposure and HLA in healthy donors. Study as a whole: A preliminary data release comprised around 90 million unique TCRs obtained from HLA-typed donors. Study-wide results and caveats: For most TCR sequences rarity was the rule, although some public TCRs occurred in many donors.

The CDR3 length is 16 residues. After removal of 4 bases from V and 5 bases from J, the junction contained 7 bases not matched to a gene. The V gene's germline CDR1 is SGHDT and CDR2 YYEEEE. The PCR was carried out with 60 Vbeta primers and 13 Jbeta primers. Assay: immunoSEQ multiplex PCR; the TCRdb copy retains only in-frame clones and omits some. In the table there are 80,000 to 95,000 clones, 64% of which are singletons. The TCR sequence derives from a human donor in good health. Sequenced sample: PBMCs. The rearrangement joins TRBV5-6 to TRBJ1-5; 12 positions agree with TRBD1. This CDR3 is CASSEAGTGGDQPQHF. CDR3 DNA: TGTGCCAGCAGCGAAGCCGGGACAGGGGGCGATCAGCCCCAGCATTTT.